This TCR beta chain is drawn from a study of chemoradiotherapy in HPV16-positive cancers. TCRdb keeps only in-frame clones here, not all; method: immunoSEQ multiplex PCR. The data show about 180 clones, under 95% seen once. Samples were taken several times over chemoradiotherapy. Trimming stripped 2 bases from V and 8 bases from J, with 9 bases between. The germline V gene encodes CDR1 MNHEY and CDR2 SVGAGI. The CDR3 spans 13 residues. V is TRBV6-5 and J is TRBJ1-4; D unresolved. The receptor's source is a human donor with HPV-associated anogenital cancer. The sequences come from tumor tissue, collected from a patient who underwent chemoradiotherapy. CDR3: CASSYLPTEKLFF. Written as DNA, the CDR3 is TGTGCCAGCAGTTACCTGCCCACCGAAAAACTGTTTTTT.